This T cell receptor (beta chain) was captured by sequencing in a study of control samples from healthy donors and cancer patients. CDR1 and CDR2 from the germline V gene are SGHTS and YDEGEE. The V gene end was trimmed by 0 bases and the J gene end by 1 base; junction bases not matched to a gene: 5. The CDR3 has 16 amino acids. Here immunoSEQ multiplex PCR was the method, and the copy in TCRdb shows in-frame clones only, minus some. The sample records some 210,000 clones, 90% to 95% being singletons. Source material: blood. The chain employs TRBV5-8 and TRBJ2-3, with TRBD2 matching 7 bases. The TCR was taken from a man aged 25-45 years in good health. The CDR3 protein is CASSLVGGYGTDTQYF. CDR3 sequence (DNA): TGTGCCAGCAGCTTGGTCGGGGGGTATGGCACAGATACGCAGTATTTT.